The 18 T cell receptor beta chains below were found in one sample sequenced in a study of CD8 T cells in ankylosing spondylitis. TCRdb passed the 5' RACE reads through MiXCR, listing each CDR3 protein once. The data hold fewer than 180,000 distinct CDR3 sequences, with roughly 44% observed a single time. Sequenced material: synovial fluid, either unsorted or a sorted T cell fraction (not recorded which). The receptors shown here come from a male donor with ankylosing spondylitis.

The V gene is TRBV10-3, the J gene TRBJ1-1; possibly TRBD1 for D (5 bases). The CDR3 is 13 residues long. The V gene's germline CDR1 is ENHRY and CDR2 SYGVKD. V dropped 3 bases and J dropped 6 bases, with 11 bases sitting between them. The CDR3 sequence is CAISEEQVSEAFF. Here the CDR3 DNA reads TGTGCCATCAGTGAAGAACAGGTATCTGAAGCTTTCTTT.

The chain carries TRBV6-1 and TRBJ2-1; 11 nucleotides align to TRBD2. The germline CDR1 and CDR2 sequences are MNHNS and SASEGT. Losses at the gene ends were 6 bases for V and 8 bases for J; bases not matched to a gene: 9. The CDR3 has 15 residues. Here the CDR3 DNA reads TGTGCCAGCAGGACTATAGCGGGAGGGCCCCATGAGCAGTTCTTC. Residues: CASRTIAGGPHEQFF.

The CDR3 reads CASTKYRGFYEQYF. CDR3 DNA sequence: TGTGCCAGCACCAAGTACAGGGGGTTCTACGAGCAGTACTTC. The V and J genes are TRBV6-1 and TRBJ2-7; TRBD1 matches 8 bases. Germline loops: CDR1 MNHNS, CDR2 SASEGT. Trimming cost V 7 bases and J 3 bases; bases outside gene matches: 8. CDR3 length: 14 amino acids.

This clonotype showed up many times. The rearrangement uses TRBV27 and TRBJ2-1; possible D gene TRBD1, 5 bases. Germline loops: CDR1 MNHEY, CDR2 SMNVEV (reference sequence). This CDR3 is built from 17 residues. V lost 5 bases to trimming and J lost 2 bases, with 19 bases between them. The CDR3 DNA is TGTGCCAGCAGTCTAAAGGGGCTAAGCCCACCCTACAATGAGCAGTTCTTC. This gives the protein CASSLKGLSPPYNEQFF.

CDR3 sequence: CASSWSFRNEQYF. DNA of the CDR3: TGTGCCAGCAGTTGGAGTTTTCGGAACGAGCAGTACTTC. The V gene is TRBV27, the J gene TRBJ2-7; D is undetermined. V lost 4 bases and J lost 5, with 12 bases in between. The V gene's germline CDR1 is MNHEY and CDR2 SMNVEV (reference sequence). The CDR3 is made up of 13 amino acids.

The genes are TRBV30 and TRBJ1-1, with 9 bases lining up with TRBD1. The germline V gene has CDR1 GTSNPN and CDR2 SVGIG (reference sequence). With V trimmed by 2 bases and J by 5 bases, 3 bases remained unmatched. The CDR3 covers 13 residues. CDR3 DNA sequence: TGTGCCTGGAGTTGGACAGGGGAGACTGAAGCTTTCTTT. Protein: CAWSWTGETEAFF.

The rearrangement joins TRBV6-5 to TRBJ2-3; 9 nucleotides agree with TRBD2. The CDR3 is 16 residues long. The V gene end was trimmed by 2 bases and the J gene end by 6 bases; junction bases not matched to a gene: 9. Per germline, CDR1 MNHEY and CDR2 SVGAGI. DNA of the CDR3: TGTGCCAGCAGTTACCATAGCGGGAGAGAGGGTGATACGCAGTATTTT. It is translated as CASSYHSGREGDTQYF.

The rearrangement uses TRBV14 and TRBJ2-1; 10 positions agree with TRBD2. Trimming at V came to 1 base and at J to 1 base, leaving 22 bases not matched to a gene. This CDR3 comprises 23 residues. Per the germline V gene, CDR1 is SGHDN and CDR2 is FVKESK. CDR3 DNA: TGTGCCAGCAGCCAAGTATGTTATTTTTGGACTAGCGGTAACTACTGGTCCTACAATGAGCAGTTCTTC. It is translated as CASSQVCYFWTSGNYWSYNEQFF.

This sequence joins TRBV7-3 and TRBJ2-5; 8 bases line up with TRBD2. Germline V gives CDR1 SGHTA, CDR2 FQGTGA. The CDR3 loop spans 13 amino acids. Trimming removed 1 base from V and 9 bases from J; junction bases left unmatched: 4. CDR3 sequence reads: CASSLSPGGAQYF. Here the CDR3 DNA reads TGTGCCAGCAGCTTAAGCCCGGGGGGGGCCCAGTACTTC.

The chain carries TRBV20-1 and TRBJ2-1; either TRBD1 or TRBD2 may supply D (5 bases each). Germline CDR1 and CDR2: DFQATT and SNEGSKA (reference sequence). CDR3 length equals 13 residues. V was shortened by 1 base and J by 13 bases, with 17 bases between the two germline ends. The CDR3 sequence: CSARVGKGRGQFF. The DNA for the CDR3 is TGCAGTGCTAGAGTTGGGAAGGGACGGGGACAGTTCTTC.

The chain has TRBV29-1 and TRBJ1-1; D remains ambiguous. The CDR3 is 11 amino acids. Germline V CDR1 and CDR2: SQVTM, ANQGSEA. Trimming pared 2 bases from V and 1 base from J, leaving 2 bases between. The CDR3 DNA follows: TGCAGCGTTGAATCGAACACTGAAGCTTTCTTT. Encoded protein: CSVESNTEAFF. Variable domain in full (rest from reference TRBV29-1 and TRBJ1-1): SAVISQKPSRDICQRGTSLTIQCQVDSQVTMMFWYRQQPGQSLTLIATANQGSEATYESGFVIDKFPISRPNLTFSTLTVSNMSPEDSSIYLCSVESNTEAFFGQGTRLTVV.

This clonotype was detected ten times or more. The chain employs TRBV29-1 and TRBJ2-1; unclear D gene. Trimming took off 1 base at V and 13 bases at J, with 14 bases between the two ends. The CDR3 runs to 12 residues. Germline-derived CDR1 and CDR2 are SQVTM and ANQGSEA. CDR3 bases: TGCAGCGTTGAAGCTGTGAAGGCCCGTCAGTTCTTC. Translation: CSVEAVKARQFF.

This clonotype has only a few counts. The chain carries TRBV6-2 or TRBV6-3 and TRBJ2-3; no clear D. The germline V gene has CDR1 MNHEY and CDR2 SVGEGT. This CDR3 contains 12 residues. V shed 5 bases and J shed 6 bases, with 9 bases lying between them. Here the CDR3 reads CASSQLWDTQYF. Written as DNA, the CDR3 is TGTGCCAGCAGTCAACTGTGGGATACGCAGTATTTT.

The chain uses TRBV4-1 and TRBJ1-2; tentative D call: TRBD1 (6 bases). The germline V and J ends were trimmed by 2 bases and 7 bases, with 17 bases remaining between them. The germline V gene encodes CDR1 MGHRA and CDR2 YSYEKL. The CDR3 is 15 residues long. The CDR3 sequence is CASSQLSMGAFGYTF. CDR3 coding DNA: TGCGCCAGCAGCCAACTATCCATGGGGGCGTTTGGCTACACCTTC.

This clonotype was seen more than once but under ten times. Here the CDR3 reads CASSLAPTQETQYF. The CDR3 DNA reads as TGTGCCAGCAGCTTAGCGCCCACTCAAGAGACCCAGTACTTC. The chain has TRBV7-2 and TRBJ2-5, with D uncertain. Germline-derived CDR1 and CDR2 are SGHTA and FQGNSA. The CDR3 totals 14 residues. V lost 0 bases to trimming and J lost 2 bases, with 7 bases between them.

Here the CDR3 reads CASSLYTGVVNEQFF. The CDR3 nucleotides read TGTGCCAGCAGTTTATATACGGGAGTGGTGAATGAGCAGTTCTTC. The chain recombines TRBV28 with TRBJ2-1; TRBD2 is a possible D gene (6 bases). This CDR3 is 15 amino acids long. V was cut by 1 base and J by 7 bases, with 14 bases left in between. Looked up from germline, CDR1 is MDHEN and CDR2 is SYDVKM.

The chain employs TRBV2 and TRBJ1-1; D is unresolved. V was shortened by 1 base and J by 2 bases, with 8 bases between the two germline ends. CDR3 length equals 14 residues. CDR1 SNHLY and CDR2 FYNNEI come from the germline V gene. The CDR3 coding sequence is TGTGCCAGCAGTGAAGGGTCCTACAACACTGAAGCTTTCTTT. Translated: CASSEGSYNTEAFF.

The CDR3 loop is CASSSVKDRAKNIQYF. DNA of the CDR3: TGTGCCAGCTCATCAGTCAAAGACAGGGCCAAAAACATTCAGTACTTC. The V call is TRBV18, the J call TRBJ2-4, with a tentative D call TRBD1 (6 bases). CDR1 KGHSH and CDR2 LQKENI come from the germline V gene. The germline V and J ends were trimmed by 5 bases and 1 base, with 15 bases remaining between them. This CDR3 region has 16 residues.